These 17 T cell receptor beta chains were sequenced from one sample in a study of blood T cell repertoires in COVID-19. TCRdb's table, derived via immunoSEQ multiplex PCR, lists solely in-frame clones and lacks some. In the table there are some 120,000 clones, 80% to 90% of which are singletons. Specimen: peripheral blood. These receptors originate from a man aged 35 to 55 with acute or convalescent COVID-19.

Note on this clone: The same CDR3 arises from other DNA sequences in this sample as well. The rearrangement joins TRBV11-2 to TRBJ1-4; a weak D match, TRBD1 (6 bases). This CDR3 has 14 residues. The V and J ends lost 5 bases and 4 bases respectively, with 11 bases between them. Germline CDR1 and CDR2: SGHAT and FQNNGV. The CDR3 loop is CASSRGQLNEKLFF. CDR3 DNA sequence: TGTGCCAGCAGCCGCGGACAGCTTAATGAAAAACTGTTTTTT. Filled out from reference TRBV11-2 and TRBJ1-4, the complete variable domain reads EAGVAQSPRYKIIEKRQSVAFWCNPISGHATLYWYQQILGQGPKLLIQFQNNGVVDDSQLPKDRFSAERLKGVDSTLKIQPAKLEDSAVYLCASSRGQLNEKLFFGSGTQLSVL.

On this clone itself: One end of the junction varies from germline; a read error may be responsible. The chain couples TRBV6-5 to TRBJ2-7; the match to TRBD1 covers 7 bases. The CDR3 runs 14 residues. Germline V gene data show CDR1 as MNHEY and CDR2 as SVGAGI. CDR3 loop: CASTRTAQGGDRWF. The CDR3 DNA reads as TGTGCCAGCACCCGGACCGCTCAAGGGGGCGACCGGTGGTTC.

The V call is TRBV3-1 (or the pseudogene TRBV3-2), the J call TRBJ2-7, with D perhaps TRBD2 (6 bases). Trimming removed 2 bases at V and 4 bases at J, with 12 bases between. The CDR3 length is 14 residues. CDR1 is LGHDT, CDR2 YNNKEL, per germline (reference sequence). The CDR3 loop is CASSQPGVGYEQYF. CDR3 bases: TGTGCCAGCAGCCAACCGGGAGTCGGGTACGAGCAGTACTTC.

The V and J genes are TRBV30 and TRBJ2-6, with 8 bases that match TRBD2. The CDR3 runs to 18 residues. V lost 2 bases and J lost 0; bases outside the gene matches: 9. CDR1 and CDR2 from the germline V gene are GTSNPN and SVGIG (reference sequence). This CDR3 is CAWSFRGGRPSGANVLTF. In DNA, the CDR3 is TGTGCCTGGAGTTTCCGGGGGGGACGGCCCTCTGGGGCCAACGTCCTGACTTTC.

In nucleotides, the CDR3 is TGTGCCAGCAGCTTAACTAGCGGAATGTACCAAGAGACCCAGTACTTC. The encoded protein is CASSLTSGMYQETQYF. V gene TRBV7-3 combines with J gene TRBJ2-5; D may be TRBD2 (6 bases). The V and J ends lost 0 bases and 0 bases respectively, with 11 bases between them. CDR1 and CDR2 from the germline V gene are SGHTA and FQGTGA. This CDR3 region has 16 residues. Full variable domain (remainder filled in from reference TRBV7-3 and TRBJ2-5): GAGVSQTPSNKVTEKGKYVELRCDPISGHTALYWYRQSLGQGPEFLIYFQGTGAADDSGLPNDRFFAVRPEGSVSTLKIQRTERGDSAVYLCASSLTSGMYQETQYFGPGTRLLVL.

Written as DNA, the CDR3 is TGTGCTAGTGGCCTGGGACTAGCGGCGCTCGAGCAGTACTTC. The encoded protein is CASGLGLAALEQYF. V and J are TRBV12-5 and TRBJ2-7, with 11 bases identical to TRBD2. V trimming: 6 bases; J trimming: 6 bases; junction bases outside the gene matches: 7. Germline V lookup: CDR1 LGHNT, CDR2 FRNRAP. CDR3 length: 14 amino acids.

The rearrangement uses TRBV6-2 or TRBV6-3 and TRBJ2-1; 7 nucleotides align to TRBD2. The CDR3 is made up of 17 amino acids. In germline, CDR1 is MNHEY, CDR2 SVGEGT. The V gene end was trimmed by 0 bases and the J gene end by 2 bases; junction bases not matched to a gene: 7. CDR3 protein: CASSYSPRDYAYNEQFF. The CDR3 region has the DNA TGTGCCAGCAGTTACTCCCCCCGGGACTATGCCTACAATGAGCAGTTCTTC.

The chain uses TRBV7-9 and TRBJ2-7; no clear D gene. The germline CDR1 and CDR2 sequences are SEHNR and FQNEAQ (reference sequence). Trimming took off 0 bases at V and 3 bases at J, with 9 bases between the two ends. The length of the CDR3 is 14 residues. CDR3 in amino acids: CASSLAYPVYEQYF. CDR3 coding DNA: TGTGCCAGCAGCTTAGCGTACCCGGTCTACGAGCAGTACTTC.

CDR3 amino acids: CASSQGGYYGYTF. The CDR3 DNA reads TGTGCCAGCAGCCAGGGAGGCTACTATGGCTACACCTTC. The chain links TRBV6-5 to TRBJ1-2; D might be TRBD1 (5 bases). This CDR3 spans 13 amino acids. Trimming removed 6 bases from V and 3 bases from J, with 11 bases in between. Germline CDR1 and CDR2: MNHEY and SVGAGI.

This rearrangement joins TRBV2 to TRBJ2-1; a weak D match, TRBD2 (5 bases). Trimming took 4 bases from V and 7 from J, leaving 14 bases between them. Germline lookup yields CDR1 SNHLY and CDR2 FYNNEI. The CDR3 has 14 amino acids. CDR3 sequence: CASSVRSRANEQFF. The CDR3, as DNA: TGTGCCAGCAGTGTAAGATCGAGGGCGAATGAGCAGTTCTTC.

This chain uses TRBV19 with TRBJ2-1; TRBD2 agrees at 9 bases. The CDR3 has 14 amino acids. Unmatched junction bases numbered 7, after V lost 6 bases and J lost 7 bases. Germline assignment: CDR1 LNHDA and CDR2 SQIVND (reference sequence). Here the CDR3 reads CASRLIAGDNEQFF. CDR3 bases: TGTGCCAGTAGATTGATAGCGGGAGATAATGAGCAGTTCTTC.

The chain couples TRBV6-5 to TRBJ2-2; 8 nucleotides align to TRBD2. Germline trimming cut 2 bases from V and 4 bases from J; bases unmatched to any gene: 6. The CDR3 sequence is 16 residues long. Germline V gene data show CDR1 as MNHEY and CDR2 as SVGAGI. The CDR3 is CASSYGAGGSTGELFF. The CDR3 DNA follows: TGTGCCAGCAGTTACGGGGCGGGGGGCAGCACCGGGGAGCTGTTTTTT.

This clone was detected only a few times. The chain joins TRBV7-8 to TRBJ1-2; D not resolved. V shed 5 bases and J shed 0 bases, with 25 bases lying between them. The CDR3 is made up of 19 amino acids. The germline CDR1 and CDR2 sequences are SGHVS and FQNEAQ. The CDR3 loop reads CASSPTREGLVQANYGYTF. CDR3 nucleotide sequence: TGTGCCAGCAGCCCGACCCGGGAGGGCCTAGTTCAGGCTAACTATGGCTACACCTTC.

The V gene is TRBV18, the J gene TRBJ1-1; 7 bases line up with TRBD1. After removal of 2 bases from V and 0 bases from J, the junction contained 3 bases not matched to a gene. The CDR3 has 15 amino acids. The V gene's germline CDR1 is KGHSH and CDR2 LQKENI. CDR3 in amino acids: CASSPGGQLNTEAFF. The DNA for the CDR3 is TGTGCCAGCTCACCAGGGGGACAGTTGAACACTGAAGCTTTCTTT.

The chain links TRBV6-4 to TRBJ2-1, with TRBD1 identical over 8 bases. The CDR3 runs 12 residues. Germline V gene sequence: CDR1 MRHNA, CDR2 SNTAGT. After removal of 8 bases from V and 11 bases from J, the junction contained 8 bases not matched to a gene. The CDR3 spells CASGPGQGKQFF. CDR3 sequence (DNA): TGTGCCAGCGGCCCTGGACAGGGCAAGCAGTTCTTC.

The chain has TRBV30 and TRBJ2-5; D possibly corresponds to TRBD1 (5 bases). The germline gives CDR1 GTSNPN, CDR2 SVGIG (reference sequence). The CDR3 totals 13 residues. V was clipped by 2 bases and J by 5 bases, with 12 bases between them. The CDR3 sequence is CAWSTQGYETQYF. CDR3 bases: TGTGCCTGGAGTACCCAGGGTTACGAGACCCAGTACTTC.

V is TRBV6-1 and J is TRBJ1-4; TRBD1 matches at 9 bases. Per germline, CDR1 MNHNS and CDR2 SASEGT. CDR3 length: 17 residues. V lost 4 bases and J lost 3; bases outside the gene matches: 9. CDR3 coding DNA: TGTGCCAGCAGTGCCTGGGACAGGGTGGTCCCTAATGAAAAACTGTTTTTT. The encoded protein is CASSAWDRVVPNEKLFF.